This TCR beta chain derives from a study of blood T cell repertoires in COVID-19. Original handling: Amplification of reference gene primers was used by the study to estimate nucleated cell counts. The assay was immunoSEQ multiplex PCR, and TCRdb's table has in-frame clones only and misses some. V and J calls and clone size follow that table, whereas D and trimming were derived from the DNA. The sample yields around 150,000 clones, around four fifths seen once. Symptom resolution, clearance, or two negative PCRs marked the recovered donors of Cohort 3. The clonotype was recovered from a man in his fifties or sixties who had recovered from COVID-19. Sequencing input: PBMCs or T cells enriched from blood (not recorded which).

CDR3 sequence (DNA): TGTGCCAGTAGTATTGACAGACCTAACTATGGCTACACCTTC. This encodes CASSIDRPNYGYTF. This chain connects TRBV19 to TRBJ1-2, with D possibly matching TRBD1 (5 bases). The ends were cut back, 3 bases at V and 0 bases at J, with 8 bases in the middle. The CDR3 is 14 residues long. Germline CDR1 LNHDA, CDR2 SQIVND (reference sequence).